This TCR beta chain is from a study of CD8 T cells in ankylosing spondylitis. Study-wide results and limits: Blood from ankylosing spondylitis patients appeared to carry a characteristic roughly 8-variant TCR beta motif.

The table lists this clonotype with many counts. Antigen: not known. Preparation of TCR beta libraries was done by quantitative 5'-RACE with molecular barcodes. TCRdb fed the 5' RACE reads into MiXCR, producing one record per CDR3 protein. The table lists around 490,000 distinct CDR3 sequences, about 5.2% of them singletons. CDR3 size: 13 residues. Germline V gives CDR1 SQVTM, CDR2 ANQGSEA. V was pared by 1 base and J by 0 bases, with 6 bases between. Material for sequencing was blood, either unsorted or a sorted T cell fraction (not recorded which). The clonotype was recovered from a male donor with ankylosing spondylitis. J is TRBJ1-1 and V is TRBV29-1; D gene uncertain. The CDR3 coding sequence is TGCAGCGTTGAAGTAGGCTTGAACACTGAAGCTTTCTTT. Protein product: CSVEVGLNTEAFF. Together with reference TRBV29-1 and TRBJ1-1, the CDR3 gives the full variable domain: SAVISQKPSRDICQRGTSLTIQCQVDSQVTMMFWYRQQPGQSLTLIATANQGSEATYESGFVIDKFPISRPNLTFSTLTVSNMSPEDSSIYLCSVEVGLNTEAFFGQGTRLTVV.